These 22 T cell receptor beta chains share one sample of origin, sequenced in a study of T cells in Graves' hyperthyroidism and ophthalmopathy. RNA transcripts provided the source from which TCR beta CDR3 regions were amplified. In the first-round RT-PCR of the TCR CDR3, the HTBI primer set was used. Via MiXCR, TCRdb re-called the multiplex PCR reads, giving one row per CDR3 protein. The table records 300,000 or so distinct CDR3 sequences, over 15% of them present only once. Source material: blood. These receptors were obtained from a woman aged 60 to 75 with Graves' ophthalmopathy.

At least ten counts were recorded for this clonotype. The V and J genes are TRBV2 and TRBJ1-6; 7 bases agree with TRBD1. The germline V gene has CDR1 SNHLY and CDR2 FYNNEI. The CDR3 has 14 residues. V lost 6 bases to trimming and J lost 7 bases; unmatched junction nucleotides: 6. The DNA of the CDR3 is TGTGCCAGCAGCCCCAGGGGGGTGAATTCACCCCTCCACTTT. It is translated as CASSPRGVNSPLHF.

This clonotype was seen repeatedly, ten times or more. The chain uses TRBV7-9 and TRBJ1-4; D is undetermined. V was clipped by 0 bases and J by 6 bases, with 5 bases between them. The germline gives CDR1 SEHNR, CDR2 FQNEAQ (reference sequence). CDR3 length: 13 amino acids. CDR3 nucleotide sequence: TGTGCCAGCAGCTTAGCTGGGGATGAAAAACTGTTTTTT. Encoded protein: CASSLAGDEKLFF.

The rearrangement uses TRBV27 and TRBJ2-1; D possibly uses TRBD1 or TRBD2 (5 bases each). The CDR3 spans 15 residues. The V gene's germline CDR1 is MNHEY and CDR2 SMNVEV (reference sequence). Trimming removed 0 bases from V and 2 bases from J, with 8 bases in between. The CDR3 loop reads CASSLSRETYNEQFF. The CDR3 DNA follows: TGTGCCAGCAGTTTATCCAGGGAGACCTACAATGAGCAGTTCTTC.

This clonotype was detected only a few times. The V call is TRBV6-2 or TRBV6-3, the J call TRBJ1-3; TRBD1 might be the D (5 bases). V was clipped by 2 bases and J by 0 bases, with 11 bases between them. This CDR3 has 16 amino acids. Germline CDR1 and CDR2: MNHEY and SVGEGT. CDR3 region: CASSYGHLLSGNTIYF. The CDR3 nucleotides are TGTGCCAGCAGTTACGGACACTTACTCTCTGGAAACACCATATATTTT.

There are many counts of this clonotype. A read error is possible here, since a much larger clone lies one base away. J is TRBJ2-7 and V is TRBV2; no clear D. From germline, CDR1 is SNHLY and CDR2 FYNNEI. This CDR3 has 11 residues. V shed 2 bases and J shed 3 bases, with 2 bases lying between them. CDR3 region: CASSEYYEQYF. CDR3 DNA sequence: TGTGCCAGCAGTGAATACTACGAGCAGTACTTC.

This clonotype occurred many times. V and J are TRBV20-1 and TRBJ2-1; 12 bases line up with TRBD2. After removal of 6 bases from V and 8 bases from J, the junction contained 5 bases not matched to a gene. This CDR3 is built from 13 residues. Germline V gene data show CDR1 as DFQATT and CDR2 as SNEGSKA (reference sequence). The CDR3 loop reads CSAWTSGIYEQFF. The CDR3 DNA reads as TGCAGTGCGTGGACTAGCGGGATCTATGAGCAGTTCTTC.

This clonotype was seen repeatedly, ten times or more. V is TRBV27 and J is TRBJ1-2; 9 bases fit TRBD1. CDR3 length: 15 amino acids. Losses at the gene ends were 5 bases for V and 4 bases for J; bases not matched to a gene: 8. Per germline, CDR1 MNHEY and CDR2 SMNVEV (reference sequence). CDR3 nucleotides: TGTGCCAGCAGTGCCGCCGGGACAGGGAGCTATGGCTACACCTTC. Translated, it gives CASSAAGTGSYGYTF.

The chain combines TRBV5-6 with TRBJ2-7; 8 nucleotides agree with TRBD2. CDR3 length: 15 amino acids. The trim removed 4 bases at V and 3 bases at J, leaving 9 bases unmatched. Germline V gives CDR1 SGHDT, CDR2 YYEEEE. The CDR3 sequence: CASSMRIAGRYEQYF. The CDR3 DNA reads TGTGCCAGCAGCATGCGGATAGCGGGACGCTACGAGCAGTACTTC.

Ten or more counts support this clonotype. The chain is built from TRBV29-1 and TRBJ1-1; no firm D call. Germline-derived CDR1 and CDR2 are SQVTM and ANQGSEA. V was shortened by 4 bases and J by 1 base, with 10 bases between the two germline ends. The CDR3 is made up of 13 amino acids. The CDR3 reads CSVAFRRNTEAFF. The CDR3 DNA follows: TGCAGCGTTGCTTTCCGGCGGAACACTGAAGCTTTCTTT.

This clonotype came up once. This chain links TRBV3-1 with TRBJ2-5; 8 bases are a match to TRBD2. J lost 1 base, V lost 5 bases, and 3 bases had no gene match. The CDR3 has 14 amino acids. CDR1 is LGHDT, CDR2 YNNKEL, per germline (reference sequence). The CDR3 region is CASSSLAGQETQYF. The CDR3, as DNA: TGTGCCAGCAGCTCCCTAGCGGGCCAAGAGACCCAGTACTTC.

The V call is TRBV12-3 or TRBV12-4, the J call TRBJ2-1, with D unresolved. The CDR3 is 11 amino acids. V lost 6 bases and J lost 8, with 8 bases in between. The CDR3, as DNA: TGTGCCAGCAGCCTCGCACATGAGCAGTTCTTC. This gives the protein CASSLAHEQFF.

This clonotype was counted ten times or more. This chain's CDR3 is CASSEAVYRGSYGYTF. The CDR3 bases are TGTGCCAGCAGTGAAGCGGTGTATAGGGGGAGCTATGGCTACACCTTC. This sequence joins TRBV6-1 and TRBJ1-2; weak D call: TRBD1 (6 bases). V gave up 0 bases and J gave up 4 bases, with 15 bases separating them. Germline V CDR1 and CDR2: MNHNS, SASEGT. This CDR3 is 16 amino acids long.

This clonotype has ten or more counts. The rearrangement uses TRBV20-1 and TRBJ2-7, with TRBD2 matching over 9 bases. The CDR3 has 15 residues. Germline values: CDR1 DFQATT, CDR2 SNEGSKA (reference sequence). Unmatched junction bases numbered 10, after V lost 0 bases and J lost 7 bases. The CDR3 DNA reads as TGCAGTGCTAGAGATCGGCGCGGGGGGGCCGGGGAGCAGTACTTC. Translated, it gives CSARDRRGGAGEQYF.

This clonotype was seen many times. This chain links TRBV5-1 with TRBJ2-1; TRBD2 agrees at 7 bases. CDR3 length: 14 residues. Germline V gene sequence: CDR1 SGHRS, CDR2 YFSETQ. The V gene end was trimmed by 5 bases and the J gene end by 4 bases; junction bases not matched to a gene: 6. Written as DNA, the CDR3 is TGCGCCAGCAGGGGTAGCGGGTTTTACAATGAGCAGTTCTTC. This sequence encodes CASRGSGFYNEQFF.

This clonotype was counted many times. The chain joins TRBV20-1 to TRBJ1-5; 8 bases map to TRBD1. J was trimmed by 4 bases and V by 4 bases; bases with no gene match: 9. Germline loops: CDR1 DFQATT, CDR2 SNEGSKA (reference sequence). The CDR3 totals 15 residues. This CDR3 is CSAIKGTGQNQPQHF. DNA of the CDR3: TGCAGTGCTATTAAAGGGACAGGACAAAATCAGCCCCAGCATTTT.

The table lists this clonotype with many counts. The rearrangement links TRBV7-3 to TRBJ2-1; D perhaps matches TRBD2 (6 bases). Germline assignment: CDR1 SGHTA and CDR2 FQGTGA. V was clipped by 2 bases and J by 0 bases, with 11 bases between them. This CDR3 has 16 amino acids. The CDR3 here is CASSLVAGSSYNEQFF. CDR3 DNA sequence: TGTGCCAGCAGCTTAGTGGCGGGAAGCTCCTACAATGAGCAGTTCTTC.

This clonotype was seen ten or more times. J is TRBJ1-2 and V is TRBV7-8; 7 positions match TRBD1. The junction had 8 bases not matched to a gene; V was cut back by 5 bases and J by 5 bases. CDR3 length: 14 residues. Germline values: CDR1 SGHVS, CDR2 FQNEAQ. The CDR3 spells CASSLGDRAYGYTF. CDR3 coding DNA: TGTGCCAGCAGCCTGGGTGACAGGGCTTATGGCTACACCTTC.

The chain has TRBV20-1 and TRBJ1-2, with D unclear. This CDR3 comprises 13 residues. Looked up from germline, CDR1 is DFQATT and CDR2 is SNEGSKA (reference sequence). V lost 6 bases, J lost 0 bases, and 11 bases lay in between. This CDR3 reads CSAVTPPNYGYTF. The CDR3 DNA is TGCAGTGCCGTGACACCACCTAACTATGGCTACACCTTC.

Many counts were recorded for this clonotype. The V and J genes are TRBV20-1 and TRBJ2-3; 7 bases fit TRBD2. This CDR3 is built from 12 residues. Germline V CDR1 and CDR2: DFQATT, SNEGSKA (reference sequence). V was clipped by 5 bases and J by 6 bases; unmatched bases: 5. CDR3 bases: TGCAGTGCTTCCGAGCGGGGCGATACGCAGTATTTT. It encodes CSASERGDTQYF.

This chain links TRBV20-1 with TRBJ2-3; D remains ambiguous. Germline V lookup: CDR1 DFQATT, CDR2 SNEGSKA (reference sequence). The germline V and J ends were trimmed by 6 bases and 3 bases, with 10 bases remaining between them. CDR3 length: 12 residues. The CDR3 is CSAPLRTDTQYF. The CDR3 DNA sequence: TGCAGTGCCCCGCTCAGAACAGATACGCAGTATTTT.

This clonotype was seen repeatedly, ten times or more. V is TRBV7-2 and J is TRBJ2-7, with D unclear. Trimming took 2 bases from V and 9 from J, leaving 11 bases between them. Germline-derived CDR1 and CDR2 are SGHTA and FQGNSA. The CDR3 length is 12 residues. The CDR3 spells CASSLPDRRQYF. In DNA, the CDR3 is TGTGCCAGCAGCTTACCGGATCGTAGGCAGTACTTC.

This clonotype has ten or more counts. The CDR3 sequence: CAISTTGTSEADTQYF. For the CDR3, the DNA is TGTGCCATCAGTACCACCGGGACTAGCGAGGCAGATACGCAGTATTTT. This rearrangement joins TRBV10-3 to TRBJ2-3; TRBD2 matches 10 bases. Trimming cost V 5 bases and J 4 bases; bases outside gene matches: 9. In germline, CDR1 is ENHRY, CDR2 SYGVKD. CDR3 length: 16 amino acids.